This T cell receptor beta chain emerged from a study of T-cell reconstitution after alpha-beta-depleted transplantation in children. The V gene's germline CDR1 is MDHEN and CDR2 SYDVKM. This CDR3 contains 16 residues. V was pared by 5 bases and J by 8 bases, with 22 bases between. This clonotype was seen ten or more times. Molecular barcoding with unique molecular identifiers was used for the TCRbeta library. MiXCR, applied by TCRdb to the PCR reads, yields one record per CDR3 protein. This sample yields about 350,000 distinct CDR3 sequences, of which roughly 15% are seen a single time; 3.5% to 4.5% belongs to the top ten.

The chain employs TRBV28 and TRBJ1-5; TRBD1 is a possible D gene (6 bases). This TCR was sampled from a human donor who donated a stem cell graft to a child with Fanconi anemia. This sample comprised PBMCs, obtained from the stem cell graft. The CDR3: CASSALRDNLREPQHF. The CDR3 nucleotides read TGTGCCAGCAGTGCCCTCCGGGACAACCTTAGGGAGCCCCAGCATTTT. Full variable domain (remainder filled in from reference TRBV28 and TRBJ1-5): DVKVTQSSRYLVKRTGEKVFLECVQDMDHENMFWYRQDPGLGLRLIYFSYDVKMKEKGDIPEGYSVSREKKERFSLILESASTNQTSMYLCASSALRDNLREPQHFGDGTRLSIL.